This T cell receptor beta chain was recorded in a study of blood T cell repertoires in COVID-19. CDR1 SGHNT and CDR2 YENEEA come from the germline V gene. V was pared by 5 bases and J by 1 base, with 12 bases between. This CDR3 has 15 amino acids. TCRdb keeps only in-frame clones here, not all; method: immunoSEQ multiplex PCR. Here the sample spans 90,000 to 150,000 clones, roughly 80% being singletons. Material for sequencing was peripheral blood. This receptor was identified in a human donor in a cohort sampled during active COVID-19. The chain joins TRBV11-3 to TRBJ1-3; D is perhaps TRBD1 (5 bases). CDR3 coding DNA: TGTGCCAGCAGCAAGAGTCGGGGGTCTGGAAACACCATATATTTT. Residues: CASSKSRGSGNTIYF.